This entry concerns a single T cell receptor beta chain. This sample was included in a study of T cells in localized non-small cell lung cancer. Only in-frame clones appear in the TCRdb table, and some are missing; sequencing was by immunoSEQ multiplex PCR. The sample shows over 40,000 clones, approximately 80% of them seen only once. Germline V gene data show CDR1 as LNHDA and CDR2 as SQIVND (reference sequence). Trimming cost V 0 bases and J 2 bases, with 10 bases left between them. CDR3 length equals 16 residues. Specimen: peripheral blood mononuclear cells, collected before any cancer treatment. This TCR was recovered from a man between 40 and 75 years old with stage III lung adenocarcinoma. V usage is TRBV19 and J usage is TRBJ1-4; D ambiguous. This CDR3 is CASSIDAWITNEKLFF. The CDR3 DNA reads as TGTGCCAGTAGTATAGATGCATGGATCACTAATGAAAAACTGTTTTTT.